The 24 T cell receptor beta chains below come from one sample, sequenced in a study of T cells in Graves' hyperthyroidism and ophthalmopathy (dated by TCRdb to between 2017 and 2020). Library preparation was by multiplex PCR. The data were produced on an Illumina HiSeq 2000. TCR beta CDR3 regions were amplified from RNA transcripts. The first round of RT-PCR for the TCR CDR3 was performed with the HTBI primer set and the Qiagen OneStep RT-PCR kit. Clones were called with MiXCR by TCRdb after fastp trimmed the public reads at Q25, and only in-frame beta chains were retained. Rows with a matching CDR3 protein are joined into one entry that keeps the most common DNA and genes. For this sample there are over 650,000 distinct CDR3 sequences; 45% appear just once. Of the sample, less than 9.5% falls within the top ten clones. The sample was peripheral blood or thyroid tissue (not recorded which). Receptors originate from an adult man with Graves' disease, either hyperthyroidism or ophthalmopathy (not recorded which).

This clonotype was seen more than once but under ten times. This chain uses TRBV7-9 with TRBJ2-7, with a possible D match to TRBD2 (6 bases). The CDR3 sequence is 15 residues long. CDR1 is SEHNR and CDR2 is FQNEAQ in the germline V gene (reference sequence). Trimming shortened V by 1 base and J by 5 bases, and 15 bases separated the two germline ends. The CDR3 region is CASSLVTGEWNEQYF. For the CDR3, the DNA is TGTGCCAGCAGCTTAGTAACGGGGGAGTGGAACGAGCAGTACTTC. The variable domain in full, completed from reference TRBV7-9 and TRBJ2-7, reads DTGVSQNPRHKITKRGQNVTFRCDPISEHNRLYWYRQTLGQGPEFLTYFQNEAQLEKSRLLSDRFSAERPKGSFSTLEIQRTEQGDSAMYLCASSLVTGEWNEQYFGPGTRLTVT.

Remarks on this clonotype: The junction shows a germline mismatch at one end, possibly a read error. The rearrangement joins TRBV7-7 to TRBJ2-5, with 9 bases aligning to TRBD1. CDR3 size: 16 residues. Germline CDR1 and CDR2: SSHAT and FNYEAQ (reference sequence). CDR3 nucleotide sequence: TGTGCTAGCAGCTTATCCCCGGGACAGGGAATGGAGACCCAGTACTTC. The encoded protein is CASSLSPGQGMETQYF.

The table lists this clonotype with many counts. The rearrangement joins TRBV2 to TRBJ1-1; D is unclear. Germline values: CDR1 SNHLY, CDR2 FYNNEI. Trimming cost V 4 bases and J 5 bases, with 11 bases left between them. The CDR3 totals 13 residues. The CDR3 sequence: CASSAAGMTEAFF. The CDR3 DNA follows: TGTGCCAGCAGTGCGGCAGGAATGACTGAAGCTTTCTTT.

This clonotype was detected only a few times. The V gene is TRBV20-1, the J gene TRBJ2-2; D may be TRBD1 (5 bases). CDR1 is DFQATT, CDR2 SNEGSKA, per germline (reference sequence). V gave up 6 bases and J gave up 6 bases, with 11 bases separating them. This CDR3 spans 12 amino acids. The CDR3 is CSASGFSGELFF. In nucleotides, the CDR3 is TGCAGTGCATCAGGGTTCTCCGGGGAGCTGTTTTTT.

The chain carries TRBV25-1 and TRBJ1-1, with D possibly TRBD1 on 6 matching bases. The length of the CDR3 is 14 residues. The germline V and J ends were trimmed by 8 bases and 5 bases, with 18 bases remaining between them. CDR1 is MGHDK, CDR2 SYGVNS, per germline. The CDR3 DNA follows: TGTGCCAGCGGCCTAGGGGGATGGGGAACTGAAGCTTTCTTT. It encodes CASGLGGWGTEAFF.

This clonotype was recorded only once. V gene TRBV7-3 combines with J gene TRBJ2-2; the D call may be TRBD1 or TRBD2 (5 bases each). Per germline, CDR1 SGHTA and CDR2 FQGTGA. Trimming removed 1 base at V and 4 bases at J, with 13 bases between. There are 16 residues in the CDR3. The chain's CDR3 is CASSLNSGPGTGELFF. The CDR3 bases are TGTGCCAGCAGCTTAAATTCGGGACCTGGCACCGGGGAGCTGTTTTTT. Full variable domain (outside the CDR3, taken from reference TRBV7-3 and TRBJ2-2): GAGVSQTPSNKVTEKGKYVELRCDPISGHTALYWYRQSLGQGPEFLIYFQGTGAADDSGLPNDRFFAVRPEGSVSTLKIQRTERGDSAVYLCASSLNSGPGTGELFFGEGSRLTVL.

There are a few counts of this clonotype. V gene TRBV5-1 combines with J gene TRBJ2-7; the D is unclear. V was pared by 0 bases and J by 5 bases, with 9 bases between. CDR1 is SGHRS, CDR2 YFSETQ, per germline. The CDR3 loop spans 13 amino acids. The CDR3: CASSLGGSNEQYF. Written as DNA, the CDR3 is TGCGCCAGCAGCTTGGGCGGTTCCAACGAGCAGTACTTC.

In this sample, this clonotype turned up many times. This chain connects TRBV24-1 to TRBJ2-5, with 8 positions matching TRBD1. The junction had 5 bases not matched to a gene; V was cut back by 0 bases and J by 6 bases. CDR3 length: 15 residues. Germline CDR1 and CDR2: KGHDR and SFDVKD. CDR3 bases: TGTGCCACCAGTGATTTGACAGGGGGTGTAAAGACCCAGTACTTC. As protein: CATSDLTGGVKTQYF.

CDR3 bases: TGTGCCAGCAGTGATCCCACCATGGGGTACCAAGAGACCCAGTACTTC. As protein: CASSDPTMGYQETQYF. The rearrangement links TRBV5-4 to TRBJ2-5; D remains unclear. Germline V gene lookup returns CDR1 SGHNT and CDR2 YYREEE (reference sequence). V was shortened by 5 bases and J by 0 bases, with 17 bases between the two germline ends. This CDR3 has 16 amino acids.

This clonotype was recorded at least ten times. J is TRBJ1-5 and V is TRBV2; TRBD1 agrees at 7 bases. Germline CDR1 SNHLY, CDR2 FYNNEI. The junction had 1 base not matched to a gene; V was cut back by 8 bases and J by 3 bases. The CDR3 loop spans 12 amino acids. The CDR3 nucleotides read TGTGCCAGCGGGACAGACAATCAGCCCCAGCATTTT. Translated, it gives CASGTDNQPQHF.

This clonotype has a count of ten or more. V is TRBV29-1 and J is TRBJ2-2, with D unclear. From germline, CDR1 is SQVTM and CDR2 ANQGSEA. CDR3 length: 14 residues. Trimming took 3 bases from V and 1 from J, leaving 9 bases between them. CDR3 in DNA: TGCAGCGTTGATCGGTCAGGGAACACCGGGGAGCTGTTTTTT. This sequence encodes CSVDRSGNTGELFF.

This clonotype was counted between two and nine times. The chain combines TRBV20-1 with TRBJ1-2, with 8 bases lining up with TRBD1. The V and J ends lost 0 bases and 8 bases, in that order; junction bases with no gene match: 8. The CDR3 is 14 amino acids. Germline V gene data show CDR1 as DFQATT and CDR2 as SNEGSKA (reference sequence). In DNA, the CDR3 is TGCAGTGCTAGAGATGCCGGGACAGGCTACGGCTACACCTTC. Protein: CSARDAGTGYGYTF.

This chain joins TRBV2 and TRBJ1-2; maybe TRBD1 (6 bases). CDR1 SNHLY and CDR2 FYNNEI come from the germline V gene. The CDR3 sequence is 14 residues long. V was pared by 8 bases and J by 6 bases, with 19 bases between. CDR3 nucleotides: TGTGCCAGCTCACCCACACAGGGCGGCCATGGCTACACCTTC. This sequence encodes CASSPTQGGHGYTF.

The chain couples TRBV11-2 to TRBJ1-1, with no clear D. The ends were cut back, 6 bases at V and 4 bases at J, with 15 bases in the middle. CDR1 is SGHAT and CDR2 is FQNNGV in the germline V gene. The CDR3 is 14 amino acids. The CDR3 DNA reads as TGTGCCAGCAGTGAAGTTTCCCGGGGCACTGAAGCTTTCTTT. This encodes CASSEVSRGTEAFF.

The chain couples TRBV16 to TRBJ1-1; no definite D call. This CDR3 region has 19 residues. The germline gives CDR1 KGHSY, CDR2 FQNENV. The V and J ends lost 2 bases and 2 bases respectively, with 24 bases between them. The CDR3 DNA is TGTGCCAGCAGCCAACGAATCGCAGCGGGTAGGGCCCTAAACACTGAAGCTTTCTTT. Encoded protein: CASSQRIAAGRALNTEAFF.

This chain links TRBV19 with TRBJ2-5; 16 bases fit TRBD2. There are 14 residues in the CDR3. In germline, CDR1 is LNHDA, CDR2 SQIVND (reference sequence). Losses at the gene ends were 9 bases for V and 4 bases for J; bases not matched to a gene: 2. The CDR3 protein is CARGTSGRAETQYF. The CDR3 nucleotides are TGTGCCAGGGGGACTAGCGGGAGGGCAGAGACCCAGTACTTC.

J is TRBJ2-5 and V is TRBV5-1; either TRBD1 or TRBD2 may supply D (5 bases each). This CDR3 has 13 residues. The germline gives CDR1 SGHRS, CDR2 YFSETQ. V lost 4 bases and J lost 9, with 16 bases in between. The CDR3 sequence: CASSLGDGGAQYF. Written as DNA, the CDR3 is TGCGCCAGCAGCCTGGGGGACGGTGGGGCCCAGTACTTC.

The table lists this clonotype with a few counts. A junction end diverges from the germline sequence, so it may reflect a read error. The V call is TRBV7-2, the J call TRBJ2-5; D call uncertain. The CDR3 runs to 14 residues. CDR1 and CDR2 from the germline V gene are SGHTA and FQGNSA. The CDR3 sequence: CASSQDSLLETQYF. CDR3 coding DNA: TGCGCCAGCAGCCAAGATTCGCTTTTAGAGACCCAGTACTTC.

On this clonotype itself: This may come from a read error, since a much larger clone is one base off. The chain links TRBV2 to TRBJ1-3, with D perhaps matching TRBD1 (6 bases). Germline loops: CDR1 SNHLY, CDR2 FYNNEI. The CDR3 consists of 17 residues. Trimming stripped 6 bases from V and 0 bases from J, with 18 bases between. This CDR3 reads CASRDHAWTASGNTIYF. The CDR3 DNA is TGTGCCAGCAGGGACCACGCATGGACAGCCTCTGGAAACACCATATATTTT.

As concerns this clonotype: At one boundary the junction diverges from the germline segment, which might be a read error. This sequence joins TRBV7-9 and TRBJ2-7, with D unclear. The CDR3 runs to 12 residues. Per germline, CDR1 SEHNR and CDR2 FQNEAQ (reference sequence). CDR3 DNA sequence: TGTGCCAGCAGCGGAAGTAGCTACGAGCTGTACTTC. Amino acid sequence: CASSGSSYELYF.

The chain links TRBV6-5 to TRBJ2-5, with D maybe TRBD2 (7 bases). There are 14 residues in the CDR3. Trimming stripped 6 bases from V and 5 bases from J, with 16 bases between. Germline-derived CDR1 and CDR2 are MNHEY and SVGAGI. CDR3 sequence: CASSVAGAWETQYF. The CDR3, as DNA: TGTGCCAGCAGCGTTGCGGGGGCCTGGGAGACCCAGTACTTC.

This clonotype turned up a few times. V gene TRBV5-4 combines with J gene TRBJ1-1; D gene ambiguous. The germline gives CDR1 SGHNT, CDR2 YYREEE (reference sequence). The CDR3 is 13 residues long. Trimming took off 3 bases at V and 8 bases at J, with 14 bases between the two ends. This chain's CDR3 is CASSSSRPEEAFF. As DNA, the CDR3 is TGTGCCAGCAGCTCCTCTCGGCCAGAGGAAGCTTTCTTT.

This sequence joins TRBV25-1 and TRBJ1-2, with D possibly TRBD1 on 5 matching bases. The V gene lost 6 bases and the J gene lost 7 bases, with 18 bases spanning the gap. The V gene's germline CDR1 is MGHDK and CDR2 SYGVNS. CDR3 size: 14 residues. This CDR3 reads CASRGAPGSLGYTF. As DNA, the CDR3 is TGTGCCAGCAGAGGGGCCCCAGGGTCTCTTGGCTACACCTTC.

The rearrangement links TRBV7-8 to TRBJ2-6; tentatively, D is TRBD1 (6 bases). In germline, CDR1 is SGHVS, CDR2 FQNEAQ. The CDR3 sequence is 15 residues long. V lost 6 bases to trimming and J lost 2 bases, with 11 bases between them. The CDR3 DNA reads TGTGCCAGCAGGGAATGGGACACTGGGGCCAACGTCCTGACTTTC. Residues: CASREWDTGANVLTF. Drawing the rest from reference TRBV7-8 and TRBJ2-6, the complete variable domain is GAGVSQSPRYKVAKRGQDVALRCDPISGHVSLFWYQQALGQGPEFLTYFQNEAQLDKSGLPSDRFFAERPEGSVSTLKIQRTQQEDSAVYLCASREWDTGANVLTFGAGSRLTVL.